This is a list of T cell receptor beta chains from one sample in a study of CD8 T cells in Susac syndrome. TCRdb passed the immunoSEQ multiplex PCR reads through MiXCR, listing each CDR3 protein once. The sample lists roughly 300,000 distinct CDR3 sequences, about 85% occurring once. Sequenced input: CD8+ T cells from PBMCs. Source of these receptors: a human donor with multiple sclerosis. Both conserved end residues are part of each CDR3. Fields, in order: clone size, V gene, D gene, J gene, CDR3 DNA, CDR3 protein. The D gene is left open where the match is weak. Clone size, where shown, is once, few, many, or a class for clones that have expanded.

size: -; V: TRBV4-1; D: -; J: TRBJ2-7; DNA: TGCGCCAGCAGCCGCGGATCCGGGACCGACTACGAGCAGTACTTC; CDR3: CASSRGSGTDYEQYF
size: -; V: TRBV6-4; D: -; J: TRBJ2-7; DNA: TGTGCCAGCAGTGACGGGAGAGCCTACAAAAAAACCCCAAGGTTTCCCAACTACGAGCAGTACTTC; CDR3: CASSDGRAYKKTPRFPNYEQYF
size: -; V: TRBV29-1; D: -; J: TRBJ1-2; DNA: TGCAGCGTCCTCAGGGCCCTTAGCGATGGCTACACCTTC; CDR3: CSVLRALSDGYTF
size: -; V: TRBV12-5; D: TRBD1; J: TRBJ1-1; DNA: TGTGCTAGTGGTACCGGACAGGGGGCATTCACTGAAGCTTTCTTT; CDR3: CASGTGQGAFTEAFF
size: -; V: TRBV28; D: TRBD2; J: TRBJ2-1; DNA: TGTGCCAGCAGTTTTTTGGGGGGGAATGAGCAGTTCTTC; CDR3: CASSFLGGNEQFF
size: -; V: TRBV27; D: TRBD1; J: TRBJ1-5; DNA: TGTGCCAGCAGTCCAGGGACAGTCAATCAGCCCCAGCATTTT; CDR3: CASSPGTVNQPQHF
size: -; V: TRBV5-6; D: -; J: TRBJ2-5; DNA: TGTGCCAGCAGCGAGGGGGTAGTCCAAGAGACCCAGTACTTC; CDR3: CASSEGVVQETQYF
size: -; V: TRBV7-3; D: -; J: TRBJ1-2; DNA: TGTGCCAGCAGTAAGATGGAAACCTTCCGTGGCTACACCTTC; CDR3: CASSKMETFRGYTF
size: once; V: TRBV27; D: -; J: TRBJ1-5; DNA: TGTGCCAGCAGTTTTGCTAACAATCAGCCCCAGCATTTT; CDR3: CASSFANNQPQHF
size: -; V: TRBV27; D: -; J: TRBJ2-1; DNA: TGTGCCAGCAGTCGGGGTAATGAGCAGTTCTTC; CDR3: CASSRGNEQFF
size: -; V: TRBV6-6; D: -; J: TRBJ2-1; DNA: TGTGCCAGCAGTCCCGACAGGGAGGGGACACATGAGCAGTTCTTC; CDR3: CASSPDREGTHEQFF
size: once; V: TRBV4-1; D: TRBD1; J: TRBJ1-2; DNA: TGCGCCAGCAGCCATCCGAGGGACAGGGGCCCTAACTATGGCTACACCTTC; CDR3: CASSHPRDRGPNYGYTF
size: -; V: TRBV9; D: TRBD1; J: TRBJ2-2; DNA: TGTGCCAGCAGCGCCTCCGGGACAGGGGGCACCGGGGAGCTGTTTTTT; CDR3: CASSASGTGGTGELFF
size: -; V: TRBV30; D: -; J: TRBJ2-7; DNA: TGTGCCCTGGAGACGTCAGACAGTTACGAGCAGTACTTC; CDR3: CALETSDSYEQYF
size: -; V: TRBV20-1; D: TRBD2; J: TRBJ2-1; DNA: TGCAGTGCTAGATCACCGAGCGGGAGCTCCTACAATGAGCAGTTCTTC; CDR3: CSARSPSGSSYNEQFF
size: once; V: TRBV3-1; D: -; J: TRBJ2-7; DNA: TGTGCCAGCAGCCAGGGTAGGGCCCCGGGCTACGAGCAGTACTTC; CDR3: CASSQGRAPGYEQYF
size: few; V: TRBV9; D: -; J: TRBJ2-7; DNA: TGTGCCAGCAGCGTAGGGGACCGGAGTTACGAGCAGTACTTC; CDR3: CASSVGDRSYEQYF
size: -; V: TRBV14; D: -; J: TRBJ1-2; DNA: TGTGCCAGCAGCCACGTTGACGAGGTCTACACCTTC; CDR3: CASSHVDEVYTF
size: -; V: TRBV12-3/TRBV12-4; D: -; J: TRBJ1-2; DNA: TGTGCCAGCAGTTTATCGGCAGGGTGGTCTGTCTATGGCTACACCTTC; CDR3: CASSLSAGWSVYGYTF
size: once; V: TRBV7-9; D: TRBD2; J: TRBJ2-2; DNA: TGTGCCAGCAGCCCATCGACTAGCGGGACTGACGGGGAGCTGTTTTTT; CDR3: CASSPSTSGTDGELFF
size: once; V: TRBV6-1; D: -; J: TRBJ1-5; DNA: TGTGCCAGCAGTGAATTAAGGGCTAGCAATCAGCCCCAGCATTTT; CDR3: CASSELRASNQPQHF
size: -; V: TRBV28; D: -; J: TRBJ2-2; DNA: TGTGCCAGCATTGGGAGGAATTTGAACACCGGGGAGCTGTTTTTT; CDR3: CASIGRNLNTGELFF
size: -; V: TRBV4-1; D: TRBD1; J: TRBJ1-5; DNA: TGCGCCAGCAGCCAGCATAATACAGGGGGCACTCAGCCCCAGCATTTT; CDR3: CASSQHNTGGTQPQHF
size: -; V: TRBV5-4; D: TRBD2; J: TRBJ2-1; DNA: TGTGCCAGCAGCTTCCCCGGACTAGCGGGAGTCAATGAGCAGTTCTTC; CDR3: CASSFPGLAGVNEQFF
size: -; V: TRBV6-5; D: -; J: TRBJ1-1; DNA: TGTGCCAGCAGTTATCTCGCGGGGGGCGAGGACACTGAAGCTTTCTTT; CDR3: CASSYLAGGEDTEAFF
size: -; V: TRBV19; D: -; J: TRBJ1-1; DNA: TGTGCCAGTAGTATGGACCCCCAGGGGAACACTGAAGCTTTCTTT; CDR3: CASSMDPQGNTEAFF
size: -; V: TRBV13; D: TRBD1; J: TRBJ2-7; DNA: TGTGCCAGCAGCTTAGCAGGGACAGGGCGCGACGAGCAGTACTTC; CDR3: CASSLAGTGRDEQYF